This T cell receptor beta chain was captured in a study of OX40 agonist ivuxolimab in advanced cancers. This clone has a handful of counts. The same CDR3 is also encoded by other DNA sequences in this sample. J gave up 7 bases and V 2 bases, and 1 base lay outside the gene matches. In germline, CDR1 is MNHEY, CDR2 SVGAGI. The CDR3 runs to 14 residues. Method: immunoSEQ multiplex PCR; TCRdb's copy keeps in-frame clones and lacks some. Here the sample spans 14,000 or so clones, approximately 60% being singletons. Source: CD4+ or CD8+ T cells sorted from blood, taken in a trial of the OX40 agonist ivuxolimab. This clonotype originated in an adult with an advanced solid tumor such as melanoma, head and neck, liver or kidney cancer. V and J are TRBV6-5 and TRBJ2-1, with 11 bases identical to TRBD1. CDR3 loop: CASSYGQGANEQFF. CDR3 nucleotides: TGTGCCAGCAGTTACGGACAGGGGGCGAATGAGCAGTTCTTC.